Presented here are 28 T cell receptor beta chains from one specimen sequenced in a study of OX40 agonist ivuxolimab in advanced cancers. This table comes from immunoSEQ multiplex PCR, and its TCRdb copy is limited to in-frame clones, with some not included. The sample holds 7,000 to 9,500 clones, roughly 68% seen once. Sequenced material: CD4+ or CD8+ T cells sorted from blood, taken in a trial of the OX40 agonist ivuxolimab. The source is an adult with an advanced solid tumor such as melanoma, head and neck, liver or kidney cancer.

The chain combines TRBV7-8 with TRBJ2-5, with D perhaps TRBD1 (5 bases). This CDR3 is built from 15 residues. Trimming took off 2 bases at V and 5 bases at J, with 15 bases between the two ends. The V gene's germline CDR1 is SGHVS and CDR2 FQNEAQ. The CDR3 region has the DNA TGTGCCAGCAGCTTATACCAGGGTCCGAGCGAGACCCAGTACTTC. As protein: CASSLYQGPSETQYF. Based on the CDR3 plus reference TRBV7-8 and TRBJ2-5, the full variable domain is GAGVSQSPRYKVAKRGQDVALRCDPISGHVSLFWYQQALGQGPEFLTYFQNEAQLDKSGLPSDRFFAERPEGSVSTLKIQRTQQEDSAVYLCASSLYQGPSETQYFGPGTRLLVL.

This chain uses TRBV28 with TRBJ1-2; the D is unclear. This CDR3 is built from 12 residues. Trimming left V 7 bases short and J 8 bases short, with 14 bases between. The V gene's germline CDR1 is MDHEN and CDR2 SYDVKM. The CDR3: CASKAMGEGYTF. In nucleotides, the CDR3 is TGTGCCAGCAAGGCGATGGGTGAAGGCTACACCTTC.

This clone turned up a few times. The rearrangement joins TRBV9 to TRBJ2-3, with 10 positions matching TRBD2. The CDR3 totals 17 residues. Germline trimming cut 0 bases from V and 2 bases from J; bases unmatched to any gene: 6. Per germline, CDR1 SGDLS and CDR2 YYNGEE. CDR3 bases: TGTGCCAGCAGCGTAGAGCCCAGCGGGAGGGTCACAGATACGCAGTATTTT. Its protein product is CASSVEPSGRVTDTQYF.

The chain employs TRBV13 and TRBJ2-1; D is possibly TRBD2 (7 bases). This CDR3 is 15 amino acids long. Trimming took off 1 base at V and 4 bases at J, with 11 bases between the two ends. CDR1 and CDR2 from the germline V gene are PRHDT and FYEKMQ (reference sequence). CDR3 protein: CASSLEGGQYNEQFF. The CDR3 nucleotides are TGTGCCAGCAGCTTAGAGGGGGGGCAGTACAATGAGCAGTTCTTC.

CDR3 region: CASSLNSPEQFF. The CDR3 DNA reads TGTGCCAGCAGCTTAAACAGCCCTGAGCAGTTCTTC. This chain connects TRBV5-6 to TRBJ2-1, with D hard to call. CDR1 is SGHDT, CDR2 YYEEEE, per germline. With 2 bases removed from V and 9 bases from J, the gap between germline ends came to 9 bases. This CDR3 has 12 residues. The full variable domain, completed using reference TRBV5-6 and TRBJ2-1, is DAGVTQSPTHLIKTRGQQVTLRCSPKSGHDTVSWYQQALGQGPQFIFQYYEEEERQRGNFPDRFSGHQFPNYSSELNVNALLLGDSALYLCASSLNSPEQFFGPGTRLTVL.

Judged by abundance, this clone is medium-sized (0.01 to 0.1%). The V and J genes are TRBV30 and TRBJ2-2; possibly TRBD1 for D (5 bases). The CDR3 spans 12 residues. V dropped 8 bases and J dropped 1 base, with 8 bases sitting between them. Germline loops: CDR1 GTSNPN, CDR2 SVGIG (reference sequence). CDR3 protein: CAQGENTGELFF. The DNA for the CDR3 is TGTGCCCAAGGGGAGAACACCGGGGAGCTGTTTTTT.

The chain uses TRBV18 and TRBJ1-2; D is possibly TRBD1 (6 bases). Germline CDR1 reads KGHSH; CDR2 reads LQKENI. The CDR3 has 17 residues. Trimming took 2 bases from V and 3 from J, leaving 19 bases between them. CDR3 sequence (DNA): TGTGCCAGCTCACCAAACCCCCCGGGGGGCAGCGACTATGGCTACACCTTC. Translating gives CASSPNPPGGSDYGYTF.

This rearrangement joins TRBV12-5 to TRBJ2-1; 8 bases fit TRBD2. The CDR3 is 12 amino acids. Germline loops: CDR1 LGHNT, CDR2 FRNRAP. V shed 9 bases and J 10 bases; nucleotides not matched to a gene: 8. For the CDR3, the DNA is TGTGCTAGCCACGGACTAGCTGGGGAGCAGTTCTTC. It translates to CASHGLAGEQFF.

V gene TRBV9 combines with J gene TRBJ2-7; no clear D gene. CDR1 is SGDLS, CDR2 YYNGEE, per germline. The V end lost 3 bases, the J end lost 6 bases, and 10 bases lay between the germline ends. This CDR3 comprises 12 residues. The CDR3 sequence: CASSGSPSEQYF. Here the CDR3 DNA reads TGTGCCAGCAGCGGGAGTCCCTCCGAGCAGTACTTC.

This CDR3 is CASSEVSGANVLTF. CDR3 sequence (DNA): TGTGCCAGCAGTGAAGTCTCTGGGGCCAACGTCCTGACTTTC. This chain connects TRBV6-1 to TRBJ2-6; D is undetermined. CDR1 and CDR2 from the germline V gene are MNHNS and SASEGT. This CDR3 is built from 14 residues. V lost 1 base to trimming and J lost 0 bases, with 1 base between them.

This clone rates as medium-sized (0.01 to 0.1%). The chain uses TRBV15 and TRBJ1-1; D ambiguous. The V gene's germline CDR1 is LNHNV and CDR2 YYDKDF (reference sequence). This CDR3 region has 14 residues. Trimming stripped 5 bases from V and 2 bases from J, with 12 bases between. Here the CDR3 reads CATSSGRSNTEAFF. The CDR3 DNA reads as TGTGCCACCAGCTCCGGGCGGAGTAACACTGAAGCTTTCTTT.

The chain employs TRBV28 and TRBJ2-7; D is perhaps TRBD2 (6 bases). The CDR3 has 14 residues. The germline V gene has CDR1 MDHEN and CDR2 SYDVKM. The V gene lost 5 bases and the J gene lost 6 bases, with 17 bases spanning the gap. For the CDR3, the DNA is TGTGCCAGCAGTGCGACTAGGGTTGCGGGCGAGCAGTACTTC. It is translated as CASSATRVAGEQYF. Complete variable domain (other parts from reference TRBV28 and TRBJ2-7): DVKVTQSSRYLVKRTGEKVFLECVQDMDHENMFWYRQDPGLGLRLIYFSYDVKMKEKGDIPEGYSVSREKKERFSLILESASTNQTSMYLCASSATRVAGEQYFGPGTRLTVT.

The CDR3 nucleotides are TGTGCCAGCACTCGACCCACCGGGACCGGGGAGCTGTTTTTT. Its translation: CASTRPTGTGELFF. This chain joins TRBV2 and TRBJ2-2; D uncertain. The germline gives CDR1 SNHLY, CDR2 FYNNEI. This CDR3 contains 14 residues. Trimming pared 7 bases from V and 5 bases from J, leaving 14 bases between.

The chain carries TRBV5-1 and TRBJ2-1, with a weak D call TRBD2 (6 bases). The CDR3 length is 14 residues. The germline CDR1 and CDR2 sequences are SGHRS and YFSETQ. V was clipped by 0 bases and J by 2 bases, with 6 bases between them. The CDR3 coding sequence is TGCGCCAGCAGCTTGGTAGCGGCCTACAATGAGCAGTTCTTC. Its protein product is CASSLVAAYNEQFF.

CDR3 nucleotides: TGTGCCAGCGGAGAGGGGACAGGGGGCACTGGGGCCAACGTCCTGACTTTC. Protein sequence: CASGEGTGGTGANVLTF. V and J are TRBV6-4 and TRBJ2-6, with 12 bases matching TRBD1. V gave up 8 bases and J gave up 2 bases; unmatched junction bases: 7. The germline gives CDR1 MRHNA, CDR2 SNTAGT. CDR3 size: 17 residues.

The chain combines TRBV7-6 with TRBJ2-7; the match to TRBD1 covers 9 bases. Trimming removed 0 bases from V and 5 bases from J; junction bases left unmatched: 5. In germline, CDR1 is SGHVS, CDR2 FNYEAQ. There are 15 residues in the CDR3. The CDR3 nucleotides read TGTGCCAGCAGCTTAGCGGGGGGACAGGGCGACGAGCAGTACTTC. It translates to CASSLAGGQGDEQYF.

The CDR3 DNA sequence: TGTGCCAGCAGTTCCTCTGTCGAGCAGTACTTC. This gives the protein CASSSSVEQYF. This chain joins TRBV27 and TRBJ2-7; the D is unclear. This CDR3 region has 11 residues. In germline, CDR1 is MNHEY, CDR2 SMNVEV (reference sequence). V gave up 4 bases and J gave up 6 bases, with 7 bases separating them.

This CDR3 reads CASSLHRELRGEKLFF. CDR3 coding DNA: TGTGCCAGCAGCTTACACAGAGAGCTCCGAGGGGAAAAACTGTTTTTT. The genes are TRBV9 and TRBJ1-4; no clear D gene. The germline V gene encodes CDR1 SGDLS and CDR2 YYNGEE. CDR3 length equals 16 residues. V was shortened by 4 bases and J by 8 bases, with 21 bases between the two germline ends.

This clone was seen only a few times. The genes are TRBV2 and TRBJ1-5; 11 bases agree with TRBD1. Germline CDR1 is SNHLY and CDR2 is FYNNEI. With 8 bases clipped from V and 6 bases from J, the junction kept 6 bases outside the gene matches. This CDR3 is built from 14 residues. CDR3 nucleotides: TGTGCCAGCGCGGCCGGGACAGGGGGTCAGCCCCAGCATTTT. It codes for CASAAGTGGQPQHF. The full variable domain, rest sourced from reference TRBV2 and TRBJ1-5, is EPEVTQTPSHQVTQMGQEVILRCVPISNHLYFYWYRQILGQKVEFLVSFYNNEISEKSEIFDDQFSVERPDGSNFTLKIRSTKLEDSAMYFCASAAGTGGQPQHFGDGTRLSIL.

In its sample, this clone was seen a few times. The chain links TRBV6-1 to TRBJ2-7; 9 bases match TRBD1. Germline V gene data show CDR1 as MNHNS and CDR2 as SASEGT. The trim removed 0 bases at V and 9 bases at J, leaving 9 bases unmatched. The CDR3 is 15 amino acids. The CDR3 region is CASSEANRGPWGQYF. The CDR3 region has the DNA TGTGCCAGCAGTGAAGCCAACAGGGGGCCTTGGGGGCAGTACTTC.

Concerning this clone: Distinct nucleotide sequences in the sample also encode this CDR3. The chain has TRBV28 and TRBJ2-7; D is uncertain. The CDR3 length is 13 residues. Per germline, CDR1 MDHEN and CDR2 SYDVKM. V lost 5 bases and J 3 bases, leaving 11 bases between the germline ends. This CDR3 reads CASSLAASYEQYF. In DNA form, the CDR3 reads TGTGCCAGCAGTCTCGCAGCGAGCTACGAGCAGTACTTC.

The chain is built from TRBV7-2 and TRBJ1-1, with 8 bases fitting TRBD1. This CDR3 is built from 15 residues. V trimming: 5 bases; J trimming: 1 base; junction bases outside the gene matches: 6. Germline V gene sequence: CDR1 SGHTA, CDR2 FQGNSA. The CDR3: CASSIRTGPNTEAFF. CDR3 sequence (DNA): TGTGCCAGCAGCATACGGACAGGGCCGAACACTGAAGCTTTCTTT.

The rearrangement links TRBV7-3 to TRBJ2-2, with D maybe TRBD1 (6 bases). This CDR3 has 16 residues. The V gene lost 0 bases and the J gene lost 1 base, with 9 bases spanning the gap. CDR1 and CDR2 from the germline V gene are SGHTA and FQGTGA. The CDR3 bases are TGTGCCAGCAGCTTAACGACAGGTCTGAACACCGGGGAGCTGTTTTTT. The encoded protein is CASSLTTGLNTGELFF.

The J gene is TRBJ2-3, the V gene TRBV27; possibly TRBD1 for D (6 bases). Germline CDR1 and CDR2: MNHEY and SMNVEV (reference sequence). V lost 5 bases and J 3 bases, leaving 15 bases between the germline ends. The CDR3 covers 15 residues. CDR3 in DNA: TGTGCCAGCAGTCAACTCCAGGGGTGGACAGATACGCAGTATTTT. The encoded protein is CASSQLQGWTDTQYF.

The rearrangement joins TRBV30 to TRBJ2-3; 9 bases are shared with TRBD2. J lost 2 bases, V lost 3 bases, and 3 bases had no gene match. Germline V CDR1 and CDR2: GTSNPN, SVGIG (reference sequence). CDR3 size: 14 residues. CDR3 sequence reads: CAWRPSGVTDTQYF. The CDR3 nucleotides read TGTGCCTGGAGACCTAGCGGGGTCACAGATACGCAGTATTTT.

The chain has TRBV5-6 and TRBJ2-1, with 8 positions matching TRBD1. Germline V gene data show CDR1 as SGHDT and CDR2 as YYEEEE. The CDR3 totals 14 residues. V was pared by 2 bases and J by 14 bases, with 12 bases of the junction left unmatched. For the CDR3, the DNA is TGTGCCAGCAGCTTTGGGACAGGCCCTCCCGGCAAGTTCTTC. It translates to CASSFGTGPPGKFF. Complete variable domain (other parts from reference TRBV5-6 and TRBJ2-1): DAGVTQSPTHLIKTRGQQVTLRCSPKSGHDTVSWYQQALGQGPQFIFQYYEEEERQRGNFPDRFSGHQFPNYSSELNVNALLLGDSALYLCASSFGTGPPGKFFGPGTRLTVL.

This chain uses TRBV7-3 with TRBJ1-6; D not certain. With 10 bases removed from V and 0 bases from J, the gap between germline ends came to 16 bases. This CDR3 has 16 amino acids. The V gene's germline CDR1 is SGHTA and CDR2 FQGTGA. CDR3 amino acids: CATPESPGSYNSPLHF. DNA for the CDR3: TGTGCCACCCCCGAATCCCCCGGCTCCTATAATTCACCCCTCCACTTT.

V and J are TRBV7-9 and TRBJ2-7, with D perhaps TRBD2 (6 bases). The germline gives CDR1 SEHNR, CDR2 FQNEAQ (reference sequence). The length of the CDR3 is 14 residues. Trimming left V 5 bases short and J 3 bases short, with 14 bases between. The CDR3 region is CASSDPGTFYEQYF. The CDR3 DNA sequence: TGTGCCAGCAGCGACCCCGGGACTTTCTACGAGCAGTACTTC.